This T cell receptor (beta chain) was obtained from a study of cytomegalovirus exposure and HLA in healthy donors. Broader study findings: Productive rates of about 90% or about 30% were seen for most TCR beta V segments in an earlier analysis. Researchers reported in a later analysis that a missense DCLRE1C variant was tied to TCR beta V- and J-gene trimming. Relative to equally common others, HLA-associated TCR beta chains showed greater clonal expansion in a later analysis.

Vbeta (60) and Jbeta (13) primers were used in the PCR. How the authors handled the data: Approximately 11 million of 75 million to 85 million unique TCR beta chains were shared, per a later count. Data came from immunoSEQ multiplex PCR; TCRdb stores just in-frame clones and leaves some out. V and J calls and clone size are as listed in that table; D and trimming were resolved from the DNA. Found here are more than 85,000 clones, around 80% of them singletons; the top ten hold around 14%. The sample holds one count of this clone. Its specificity is unknown. The TCR originated in a male donor in good health and CMV-seropositive. Sequences were obtained from PBMCs.

The CDR3 is CASSFEAGQGRETQYF. Here the CDR3 DNA reads TGCGCCAGCAGCTTCGAAGCAGGGCAAGGGCGAGAGACCCAGTACTTC. The chain has TRBV5-1 and TRBJ2-5; tentative D call: TRBD1 (5 bases). The CDR3 is 16 residues long. CDR1 is SGHRS, CDR2 YFSETQ, per germline. The V gene lost 2 bases and the J gene lost 4 bases, with 18 bases spanning the gap.